These 3 T cell receptor beta chains share one sample of origin, sequenced in a study of tumour-infiltrating T cells in Burkitt lymphoma. TCRdb's copy holds only in-frame clones and misses some; the assay was immunoSEQ multiplex PCR. This sample has approximately 4,000 clones, with about 86% found just once. Specimen: tumor tissue. These TCRs come from a human donor with diffuse large B-cell lymphoma. Some clones in this sample may be carry-over from other donors' samples.

J is TRBJ2-7 and V is TRBV5-8; unclear D gene. V dropped 0 bases and J dropped 3 bases, with 4 bases sitting between them. The CDR3 has 12 amino acids. Looked up from germline, CDR1 is SGHTS and CDR2 is YDEGEE. Here the CDR3 reads CASSLGHYEQYF. The DNA of the CDR3 is TGTGCCAGCAGCTTGGGACACTACGAGCAGTACTTC.

V gene TRBV19 combines with J gene TRBJ2-5; perhaps TRBD2 as D (5 bases). Germline V lookup: CDR1 LNHDA, CDR2 SQIVND (reference sequence). V gave up 3 bases and J gave up 2 bases, with 7 bases separating them. The CDR3 has 13 amino acids. The CDR3 DNA reads as TGTGCCAGTAGTATGGACTTTCAAGAGACCCAGTACTTC. It is translated as CASSMDFQETQYF.

V is TRBV11-3 and J is TRBJ1-5, with 8 bases matching TRBD1. Trimming cost V 6 bases and J 7 bases; bases outside gene matches: 11. CDR3 length: 15 amino acids. Germline lookup yields CDR1 SGHNT and CDR2 YENEEA. In DNA form, the CDR3 reads TGTGCCAGCAGTTCCGGGTCCTACAGGGGGCAGCCCCAGCATTTT. It specifies CASSSGSYRGQPQHF.